The 18 T cell receptor beta chains given below trace back to one sample, sequenced in a study of cytomegalovirus exposure and HLA in healthy donors. Both 60 Vbeta primers and 13 Jbeta primers went into the PCR. Profiled with immunoSEQ multiplex PCR; TCRdb holds only in-frame clones, not every one. The sample has about 160,000 clones, around four fifths seen once. The specimen was PBMCs. Receptors originate from a female donor in good health and CMV-seronegative.

The genes are TRBV2 and TRBJ2-1; 11 bases agree with TRBD2. The CDR3 loop spans 16 amino acids. Germline CDR1 is SNHLY and CDR2 is FYNNEI. V shed 0 bases and J 5 bases; nucleotides not matched to a gene: 3. The CDR3, as DNA: TGTGCCAGCAGTGAAGCCCCTAGCGGGGGGCACAATGAGCAGTTCTTC. It specifies CASSEAPSGGHNEQFF.

This chain links TRBV7-8 with TRBJ2-2; no reliable D call. CDR1 SGHVS and CDR2 FQNEAQ come from the germline V gene. The CDR3 is 11 residues long. V was pared by 2 bases and J by 7 bases, with 2 bases between. DNA of the CDR3: TGTGCCAGCAGCTTACTCGGGGAGCTGTTTTTT. Encoded protein: CASSLLGELFF. Supplemented by reference TRBV7-8 and TRBJ2-2, the full variable domain reads GAGVSQSPRYKVAKRGQDVALRCDPISGHVSLFWYQQALGQGPEFLTYFQNEAQLDKSGLPSDRFFAERPEGSVSTLKIQRTQQEDSAVYLCASSLLGELFFGEGSRLTVL.

The chain links TRBV10-3 to TRBJ2-7, with 9 bases fitting TRBD2. The CDR3 length is 13 residues. With 6 bases clipped from V and 3 bases from J, the junction kept 3 bases outside the gene matches. In germline, CDR1 is ENHRY, CDR2 SYGVKD. The CDR3 DNA reads TGTGCCATCAGGGATAGCGGGAGCTACGAGCAGTACTTC. Residues: CAIRDSGSYEQYF.

The chain combines TRBV5-4 with TRBJ2-1, with D perhaps TRBD1 (6 bases). The CDR3 consists of 14 residues. V gave up 4 bases and J gave up 2 bases, with 10 bases separating them. Germline loops: CDR1 SGHNT, CDR2 YYREEE (reference sequence). The CDR3 DNA reads as TGTGCCAGCAGCGGACAGTTAGCCTACAATGAGCAGTTCTTC. Its protein is CASSGQLAYNEQFF.

The gene calls are TRBV29-1 and TRBJ2-1; D unresolved. The CDR3 sequence is 11 residues long. V lost 3 bases, J lost 11 bases, and 11 bases lay in between. Looked up from germline, CDR1 is SQVTM and CDR2 is ANQGSEA. The CDR3 DNA sequence: TGCAGCGTTGATAGCTTTAGGAAGCAGTTCTTC. The encoded protein is CSVDSFRKQFF.

The V and J genes are TRBV6-6 and TRBJ1-1; D ambiguous. V was pared by 6 bases and J by 1 base, with 12 bases between. Germline V CDR1 and CDR2: MNHNY, SVGAGI (reference sequence). This CDR3 spans 14 amino acids. CDR3 bases: TGTGCCAGCAGCCTGAGTCGAGGGAACACTGAAGCTTTCTTT. Its translation: CASSLSRGNTEAFF.

There are a few counts of this clone. CDR3 nucleotides: TGCGCCAGCAGCTTGTACCAGGGGCCAGCCTACGAGCAGTACTTC. Translation gives CASSLYQGPAYEQYF. The V call is TRBV5-1, the J call TRBJ2-7; tentative D call: TRBD1 (6 bases). Germline V gene sequence: CDR1 SGHRS, CDR2 YFSETQ. Trimming removed 1 base at V and 2 bases at J, with 13 bases between. This CDR3 region has 15 residues.

In this sample, this clone turned up a few times. The rearrangement links TRBV10-3 to TRBJ2-7; possible D gene TRBD2, 5 bases. The germline V gene encodes CDR1 ENHRY and CDR2 SYGVKD. V dropped 10 bases and J dropped 0 bases, with 19 bases sitting between them. The CDR3 runs to 15 residues. The CDR3 DNA reads as TGTGCCACCTCCCCTAGAGGGCAGACCTCCTACGAGCAGTACTTC. It yields the protein CATSPRGQTSYEQYF.

V is TRBV2 and J is TRBJ1-3, with a possible D match to TRBD1 (5 bases). Trimming took 3 bases from V and 0 from J, leaving 15 bases between them. The germline CDR1 and CDR2 sequences are SNHLY and FYNNEI. This CDR3 spans 17 amino acids. CDR3: CASSESAGYRSGNTIYF. The CDR3, as DNA: TGTGCCAGCAGTGAGTCAGCAGGGTACCGCTCTGGAAACACCATATATTTT.

The rearrangement links TRBV5-1 to TRBJ2-2; 7 bases align to TRBD2. Germline CDR1 is SGHRS and CDR2 is YFSETQ. CDR3 length: 17 residues. V lost 1 base, J lost 1 base, and 7 bases stayed unmatched. CDR3 region: CASSLFSASGNTGELFF. The CDR3 DNA is TGCGCCAGCAGCTTGTTTTCAGCTAGCGGGAACACCGGGGAGCTGTTTTTT.

The CDR3 is CASSSFQSYEQYF. CDR3 in DNA: TGTGCCAGCAGCTCATTCCAGTCCTACGAGCAGTACTTC. This chain links TRBV5-6 with TRBJ2-7; D not resolved. V dropped 3 bases and J dropped 1 base, with 8 bases sitting between them. The CDR3 runs 13 residues. Per the germline V gene, CDR1 is SGHDT and CDR2 is YYEEEE.

The chain joins TRBV2 to TRBJ2-7; 8 bases align to TRBD2. Germline CDR1 SNHLY, CDR2 FYNNEI. The CDR3 has 14 amino acids. J gave up 3 bases and V 10 bases, and 11 bases lay outside the gene matches. CDR3 sequence (DNA): TGTGCCACCATTCCCCCGGGACTAGTCTACGAGCAGTACTTC. Its protein is CATIPPGLVYEQYF.

This clone came up a few times. The gene calls are TRBV30 and TRBJ2-7; 11 nucleotides agree with TRBD2. Germline V gene sequence: CDR1 GTSNPN, CDR2 SVGIG (reference sequence). The CDR3 has 15 residues. V shed 2 bases and J 5 bases; nucleotides not matched to a gene: 8. CDR3 sequence: CAWSPSGRWGNEQYF. CDR3 nucleotides: TGTGCCTGGAGTCCTAGCGGGAGGTGGGGAAACGAGCAGTACTTC. The variable domain in full, completed from reference TRBV30 and TRBJ2-7, reads SQTIHQWPATLVQPVGSPLSLECTVEGTSNPNLYWYRQAAGRGLQLLFYSVGIGQISSEVPQNLSASRPQDRQFILSSKKLLLSDSGFYLCAWSPSGRWGNEQYFGPGTRLTVT.

The chain uses TRBV2 and TRBJ2-1; D not certain. CDR3 length: 13 amino acids. V dropped 0 bases and J dropped 6 bases, with 6 bases sitting between them. CDR1 and CDR2 (germline): SNHLY, FYNNEI. This chain's CDR3 is CASSEAGLNEQFF. The CDR3 DNA reads as TGTGCCAGCAGTGAAGCGGGCCTCAATGAGCAGTTCTTC.

The genes are TRBV18 and TRBJ1-1; D remains ambiguous. The CDR3 consists of 12 residues. Trimming stripped 8 bases from V and 1 base from J, with 8 bases between. CDR1 and CDR2 (germline): KGHSH, LQKENI. CDR3 in amino acids: CASVGGNTEAFF. DNA of the CDR3: TGTGCCAGCGTCGGCGGGAACACTGAAGCTTTCTTT.

The V gene is TRBV6-1, the J gene TRBJ1-1; D uncertain. This CDR3 spans 13 amino acids. V lost 6 bases and J lost 0, with 8 bases in between. Germline V lookup: CDR1 MNHNS, CDR2 SASEGT. The CDR3 spells CASSFTVNTEAFF. CDR3 DNA sequence: TGTGCCAGCAGCTTTACAGTGAACACTGAAGCTTTCTTT.

The CDR3 reads CASSLTGFTGELFF. The CDR3 DNA reads TGCGCCAGCAGCTTGACGGGTTTCACCGGGGAGCTGTTTTTT. V gene TRBV5-1 combines with J gene TRBJ2-2; no definite D call. Germline loops: CDR1 SGHRS, CDR2 YFSETQ. V dropped 1 base and J dropped 4 bases, with 8 bases sitting between them. The CDR3 consists of 14 residues.

The chain is built from TRBV2 and TRBJ2-7; 7 bases agree with TRBD2. With 11 bases clipped from V and 0 bases from J, the junction kept 10 bases outside the gene matches. CDR3 size: 14 residues. Germline V CDR1 and CDR2: SNHLY, FYNNEI. CDR3 sequence: CASMRRGSSYEQYF. The CDR3 DNA reads as TGTGCCTCTATGCGGCGGGGGAGCTCCTACGAGCAGTACTTC.